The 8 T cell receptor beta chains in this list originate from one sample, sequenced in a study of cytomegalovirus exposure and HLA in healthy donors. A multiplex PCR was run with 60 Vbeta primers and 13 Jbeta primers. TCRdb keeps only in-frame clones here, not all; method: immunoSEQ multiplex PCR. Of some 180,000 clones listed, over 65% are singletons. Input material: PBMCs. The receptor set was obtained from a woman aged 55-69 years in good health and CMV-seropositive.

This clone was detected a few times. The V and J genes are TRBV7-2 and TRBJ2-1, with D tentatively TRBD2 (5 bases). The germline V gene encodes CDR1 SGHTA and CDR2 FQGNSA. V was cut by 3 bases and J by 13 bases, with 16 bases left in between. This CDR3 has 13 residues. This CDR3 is CASSLLEELEQFF. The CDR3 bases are TGTGCCAGCAGCTTGCTGGAGGAGCTTGAACAGTTCTTC.

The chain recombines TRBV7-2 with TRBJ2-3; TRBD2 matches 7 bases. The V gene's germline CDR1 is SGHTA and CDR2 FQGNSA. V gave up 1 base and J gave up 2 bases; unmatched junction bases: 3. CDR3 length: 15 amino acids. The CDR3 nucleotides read TGTGCCAGCAGCTTAGAAGCGGGGTACACAGATACGCAGTATTTT. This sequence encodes CASSLEAGYTDTQYF. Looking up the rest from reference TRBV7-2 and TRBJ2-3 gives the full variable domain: GAGVSQSPSNKVTEKGKDVELRCDPISGHTALYWYRQSLGQGLEFLIYFQGNSAPDKSGLPSDRFSAERTGGSVSTLTIQRTQQEDSAVYLCASSLEAGYTDTQYFGPGTRLTVL.

The CDR3 DNA reads TGCGCCAGCAGCTTGACTAGCGGGAGTATCAATGAGCAGTTCTTC. The encoded protein is CASSLTSGSINEQFF. This rearrangement joins TRBV5-1 to TRBJ2-1; 11 nucleotides line up with TRBD2. The germline V gene has CDR1 SGHRS and CDR2 YFSETQ. This CDR3 is 15 amino acids long. J lost 6 bases, V lost 1 base, and 3 bases had no gene match.

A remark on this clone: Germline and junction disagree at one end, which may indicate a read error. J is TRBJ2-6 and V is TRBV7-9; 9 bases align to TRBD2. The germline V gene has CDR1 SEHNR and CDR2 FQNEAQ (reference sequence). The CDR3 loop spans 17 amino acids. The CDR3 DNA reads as TGTGCCAGCAGCAGCGTAGCGGGGGTGTCTGGGGCCAACGTTCTGACTTTC. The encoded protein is CASSSVAGVSGANVLTF.

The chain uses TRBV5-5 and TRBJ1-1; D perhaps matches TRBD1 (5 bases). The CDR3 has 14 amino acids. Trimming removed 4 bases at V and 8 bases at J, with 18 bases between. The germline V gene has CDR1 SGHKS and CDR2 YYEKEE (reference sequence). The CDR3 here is CASSLGTTQSEAFF. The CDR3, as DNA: TGTGCCAGCAGCCTAGGGACTACGCAGTCCGAAGCTTTCTTT.

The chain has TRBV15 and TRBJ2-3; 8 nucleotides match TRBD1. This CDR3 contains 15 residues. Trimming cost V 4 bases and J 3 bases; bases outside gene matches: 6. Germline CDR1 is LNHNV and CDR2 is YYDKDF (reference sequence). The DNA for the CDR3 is TGTGCCACCAGCATACAGACAGGGGTTACAGATACGCAGTATTTT. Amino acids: CATSIQTGVTDTQYF.

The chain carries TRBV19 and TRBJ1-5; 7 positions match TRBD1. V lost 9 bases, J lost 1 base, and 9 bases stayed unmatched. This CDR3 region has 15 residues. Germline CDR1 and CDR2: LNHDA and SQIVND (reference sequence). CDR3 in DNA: TGTGCCAGCCAAGACAGGGCTTGGAGCAATCAGCCCCAGCATTTT. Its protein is CASQDRAWSNQPQHF.

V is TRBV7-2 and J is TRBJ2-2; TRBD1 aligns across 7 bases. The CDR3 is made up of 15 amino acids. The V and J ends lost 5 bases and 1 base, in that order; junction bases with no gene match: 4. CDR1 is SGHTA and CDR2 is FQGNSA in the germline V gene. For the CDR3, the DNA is TGTGCCAGCAGCCGGGGACAGTTGAACACCGGGGAGCTGTTTTTT. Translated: CASSRGQLNTGELFF. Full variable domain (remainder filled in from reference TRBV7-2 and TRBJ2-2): GAGVSQSPSNKVTEKGKDVELRCDPISGHTALYWYRQSLGQGLEFLIYFQGNSAPDKSGLPSDRFSAERTGGSVSTLTIQRTQQEDSAVYLCASSRGQLNTGELFFGEGSRLTVL.